These 8 T cell receptor beta chains were all obtained from the same sample, sequenced in a study of T cell responses to AZD1222 COVID-19 vaccine. Assay: immunoSEQ multiplex PCR; the TCRdb copy retains only in-frame clones and omits some. Of about 160,000 clones listed, around 95% were seen once; the top ten hold 1.3%. The sample in question was peripheral blood, obtained on day 0 of AZD1222 vaccination. These receptors came from an adult in good health.

The V and J genes are TRBV28 and TRBJ1-1; D remains unclear. CDR3 length: 15 amino acids. Looked up from germline, CDR1 is MDHEN and CDR2 is SYDVKM. Trimming took off 5 bases at V and 6 bases at J, with 19 bases between the two ends. CDR3 amino acids: CASSPPGLPGPEAFF. Written as DNA, the CDR3 is TGTGCCAGCAGTCCGCCCGGACTCCCTGGCCCTGAAGCTTTCTTT. Variable domain in full (rest from reference TRBV28 and TRBJ1-1): DVKVTQSSRYLVKRTGEKVFLECVQDMDHENMFWYRQDPGLGLRLIYFSYDVKMKEKGDIPEGYSVSREKKERFSLILESASTNQTSMYLCASSPPGLPGPEAFFGQGTRLTVV.

The chain combines TRBV5-1 with TRBJ1-6, with D maybe TRBD1 (5 bases). The CDR3 length is 14 residues. The V and J ends lost 6 bases and 8 bases respectively, with 15 bases between them. Germline CDR1 SGHRS, CDR2 YFSETQ. The CDR3 sequence is CASTRGGKDSPLHF. For the CDR3, the DNA is TGCGCCAGCACCCGGGGGGGAAAGGATTCACCCCTCCACTTT.

This clone was recorded only once. J is TRBJ1-6 and V is TRBV2; no firm D call. Germline assignment: CDR1 SNHLY and CDR2 FYNNEI. CDR3 size: 16 residues. With 7 bases removed from V and 9 bases from J, the gap between germline ends came to 22 bases. The CDR3 is CASTEGSVVGFSPLHF. DNA of the CDR3: TGTGCCAGCACGGAAGGGTCAGTCGTTGGATTTTCACCCCTCCACTTT.

The chain carries TRBV3-1 (or the pseudogene TRBV3-2) and TRBJ2-3, with 12 positions matching TRBD2. Germline assignment: CDR1 LGHDT and CDR2 YNNKEL (reference sequence). The CDR3 consists of 15 residues. V gave up 5 bases and J gave up 3 bases; unmatched junction bases: 3. The CDR3 reads CASSLTSGGTDTQYF. As DNA, the CDR3 is TGTGCCAGCAGCTTGACTAGCGGGGGTACAGATACGCAGTATTTT.

The chain uses TRBV7-9 and TRBJ2-5; tentatively, D is TRBD2 (5 bases). The V end lost 8 bases, the J end lost 4 bases, and 5 bases lay between the germline ends. The CDR3 has 10 amino acids. Germline CDR1 SEHNR, CDR2 FQNEAQ (reference sequence). Here the CDR3 DNA reads TGTGCCAGCCGGGGAGAGACCCAGTACTTC. Translated: CASRGETQYF.

The rearrangement uses TRBV4-1 and TRBJ1-1, with 8 nucleotides matching TRBD1. The V and J ends lost 4 bases and 8 bases, in that order; junction bases with no gene match: 3. The length of the CDR3 is 12 residues. Germline loops: CDR1 MGHRA, CDR2 YSYEKL. The CDR3 spells CASSPGDREAFF. CDR3 coding DNA: TGCGCCAGCAGCCCCGGGGACAGGGAAGCTTTCTTT.

The CDR3, as DNA: TGTGCCACCAGTGATATCGCCGGGACAGGGGCTAGCTCACCCCTCCACTTT. Protein product: CATSDIAGTGASSPLHF. The rearrangement uses TRBV24-1 and TRBJ1-6; 10 nucleotides line up with TRBD1. Per germline, CDR1 KGHDR and CDR2 SFDVKD. Losses at the gene ends were 3 bases for V and 10 bases for J; bases not matched to a gene: 11. This CDR3 has 17 residues.

The genes are TRBV19 and TRBJ2-2; possibly TRBD1 or TRBD2 for D (5 bases each). Trimming took 1 base from V and 4 from J, leaving 10 bases between them. Germline V gene data show CDR1 as LNHDA and CDR2 as SQIVND (reference sequence). The CDR3 is 15 residues long. The CDR3 nucleotides are TGTGCCAGTAGTATAGGGGGGAGAGGCACCGGGGAGCTGTTTTTT. This sequence encodes CASSIGGRGTGELFF.